This T cell receptor beta chain was profiled in a study of siplizumab effects on memory and regulatory T cells (dated by TCRdb to the late 2010s). Concerning the study at large: The study examined how the anti-CD2 antibody siplizumab affects alloreactive T-cell subsets in allogeneic mixed lymphocyte reactions built from human PBMCs. Paper-wide results and their limitations: Among mappable alloreactive CD4+ clones, an average Treg-derived fraction of about 70% was observed with siplizumab, compared with approximately 26% in control reactions. Because sequences below about 10^-5 frequency were poorly captured, only a minor fraction of alloreactive clones could be mapped to unstimulated subsets. A naive or memory phenotype could not be assigned to roughly 75-95% of proliferating CD4+ or CD8+ clones. No functional confirmation was obtained for the suppressive function of proliferating Tregs from siplizumab cultures. Compared with memory T cells, unstimulated naive T cells appeared more diverse, and naive cells seemed to make a substantial contribution to the alloresponse. Siplizumab significantly reduced the cumulative frequency of alloreactive sequences traceable to unstimulated CD4+ memory T cells.

Libraries were built with the immunoSEQ multiplex PCR assay. Roughly 10^5 TCR templates per sample were assayed on the deep sequencing platform. Genomic DNA extracted from sorted T cells was the material used for TCRbeta CDR3 sequencing. Per the authors' processing: Clonal analysis of TCRbeta CDR3 data was done in the R programming language. Alloreactive CD4+ and CD8+ clones were identified by comparing unstimulated samples to CFSE-low samples taken after the reaction. Alloreactive CD4+ clones were assigned to regulatory or non-regulatory origin by matching sequences to sorted unstimulated Treg and non-Treg repertoires. Not all clones reach the TCRdb copy of this immuneACCESS table, which keeps in-frame sequences only. Checked studies attribute under half of the gap to unresolved V genes and leave the rest unexplained. V, J and clone size are those of that table, while D and trimming were read from the DNA. The sample table lists some 65,000 clones, approximately 89% of them with a count of one. Over 1.5% of the sample belongs to the ten largest clones.

Comment on this clone: The antigen it binds to is not known. It has no much larger one-base neighbor in the sample; base qualities were not kept.

TCRbeta CDR3 sequencing was performed on sorted unstimulated T cells and on proliferating T cells recovered from mixed lymphocyte reactions. Fresh whole blood from fewer than twelve HLA-typed healthy donors was used to isolate PBMCs. To map where alloreactive clones came from, CD4+ regulatory T cells in the unstimulated state were FACS-sorted. V is cut back by 0 bases and J by 4 bases, with 5 bases in the junction unmatched. CDR1 and CDR2 are drawn from the germline V gene: SGHRS, YFSETQ. The CDR3 sequence holds 16 residues, the cysteine and phenylalanine included. Kept here is only the CDR3 DNA, which spans 48 bases and is read in frame from base 1.

The specimen was Tregs sorted from blood. The V and J genes are TRBV5-1 and TRBJ1-5; TRBD1 aligns with 9 central bases. This clonotype was sampled from a human donor in good health. The CDR3 corresponds to CASSLGDRVANQPQHF. The DNA sequence is as follows: TGCGCCAGCAGCTTGGGGGACAGGGTCGCAAATCAGCCCCAGCATTTT.